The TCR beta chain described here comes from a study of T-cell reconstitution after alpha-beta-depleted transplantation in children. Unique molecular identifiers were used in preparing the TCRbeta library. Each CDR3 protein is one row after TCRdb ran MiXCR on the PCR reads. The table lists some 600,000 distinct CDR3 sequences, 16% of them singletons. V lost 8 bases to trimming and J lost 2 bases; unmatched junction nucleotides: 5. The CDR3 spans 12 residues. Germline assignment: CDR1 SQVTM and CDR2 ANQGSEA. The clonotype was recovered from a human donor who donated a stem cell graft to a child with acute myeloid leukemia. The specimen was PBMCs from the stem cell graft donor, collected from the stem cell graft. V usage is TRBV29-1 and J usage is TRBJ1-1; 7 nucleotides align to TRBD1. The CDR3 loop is CSSRGGNTEAFF. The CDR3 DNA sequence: TGCAGCAGTCGAGGGGGCAACACTGAAGCTTTCTTT.